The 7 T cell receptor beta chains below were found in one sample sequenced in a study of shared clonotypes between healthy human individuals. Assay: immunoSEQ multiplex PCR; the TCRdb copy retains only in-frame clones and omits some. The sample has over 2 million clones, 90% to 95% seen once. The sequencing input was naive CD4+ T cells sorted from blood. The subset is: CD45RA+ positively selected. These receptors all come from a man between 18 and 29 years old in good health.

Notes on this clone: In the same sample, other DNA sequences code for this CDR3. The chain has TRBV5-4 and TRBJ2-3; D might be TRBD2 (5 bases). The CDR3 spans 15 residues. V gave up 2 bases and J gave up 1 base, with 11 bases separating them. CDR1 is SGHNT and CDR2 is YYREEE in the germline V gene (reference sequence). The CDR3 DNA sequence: TGTGCCAGCAGCTTCGGCGGGCCCGGCACAGATACGCAGTATTTT. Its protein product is CASSFGGPGTDTQYF.

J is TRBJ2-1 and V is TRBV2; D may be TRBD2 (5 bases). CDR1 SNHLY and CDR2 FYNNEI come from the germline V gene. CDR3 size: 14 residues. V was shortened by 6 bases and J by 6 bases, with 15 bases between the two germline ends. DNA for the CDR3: TGTGCCAGCAGGGAGCGGTCAGAGGCCAATGAGCAGTTCTTC. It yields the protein CASRERSEANEQFF.

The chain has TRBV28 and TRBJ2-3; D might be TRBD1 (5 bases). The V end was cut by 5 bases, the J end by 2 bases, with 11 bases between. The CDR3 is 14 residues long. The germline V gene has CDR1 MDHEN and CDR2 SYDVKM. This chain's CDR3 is CASSGHLVTDTQYF. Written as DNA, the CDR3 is TGTGCCAGCAGTGGACACCTAGTCACAGATACGCAGTATTTT.

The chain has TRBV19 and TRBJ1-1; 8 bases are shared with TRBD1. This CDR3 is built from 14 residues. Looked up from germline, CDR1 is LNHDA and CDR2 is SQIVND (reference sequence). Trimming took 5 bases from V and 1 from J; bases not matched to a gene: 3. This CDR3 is CASSLGQANTEAFF. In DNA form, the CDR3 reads TGTGCCAGTAGTTTGGGACAGGCGAACACTGAAGCTTTCTTT.

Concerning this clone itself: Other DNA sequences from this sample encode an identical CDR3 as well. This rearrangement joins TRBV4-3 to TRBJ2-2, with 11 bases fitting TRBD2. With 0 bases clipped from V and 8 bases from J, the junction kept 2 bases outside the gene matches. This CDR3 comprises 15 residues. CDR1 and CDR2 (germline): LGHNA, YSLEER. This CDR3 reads CASSQELAGAGELFF. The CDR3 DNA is TGCGCCAGCAGCCAAGAACTAGCGGGGGCAGGGGAGCTGTTTTTT.

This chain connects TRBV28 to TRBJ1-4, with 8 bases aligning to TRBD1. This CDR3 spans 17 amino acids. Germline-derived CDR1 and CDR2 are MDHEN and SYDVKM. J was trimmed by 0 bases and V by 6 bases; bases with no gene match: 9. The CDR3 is CASSSTGAVATNEKLFF. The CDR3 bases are TGTGCCAGCAGCTCGACAGGGGCCGTTGCAACTAATGAAAAACTGTTTTTT.

The CDR3 DNA reads as TGCGCCAGCAGCCAAGTAGCTAGCGGCTCCTACAATGAGCAGTTCTTC. The encoded protein is CASSQVASGSYNEQFF. The chain joins TRBV4-3 to TRBJ2-1, with 7 bases that match TRBD2. Germline values: CDR1 LGHNA, CDR2 YSLEER. V lost 1 base, J lost 0 bases, and 3 bases stayed unmatched. This CDR3 has 16 residues.